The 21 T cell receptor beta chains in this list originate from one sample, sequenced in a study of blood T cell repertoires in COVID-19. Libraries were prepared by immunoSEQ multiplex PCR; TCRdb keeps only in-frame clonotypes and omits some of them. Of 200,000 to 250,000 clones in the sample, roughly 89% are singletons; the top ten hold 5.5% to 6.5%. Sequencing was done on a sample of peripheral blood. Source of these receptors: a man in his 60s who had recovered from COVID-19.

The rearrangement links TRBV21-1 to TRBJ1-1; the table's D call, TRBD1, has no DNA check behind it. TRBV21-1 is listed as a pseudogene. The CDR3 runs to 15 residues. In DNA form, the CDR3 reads TGTGCCAGCAGCACGAACAGGGGCCCGGGCACTGAAGCTTTCTTT. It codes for CASSTNRGPGTEAFF.

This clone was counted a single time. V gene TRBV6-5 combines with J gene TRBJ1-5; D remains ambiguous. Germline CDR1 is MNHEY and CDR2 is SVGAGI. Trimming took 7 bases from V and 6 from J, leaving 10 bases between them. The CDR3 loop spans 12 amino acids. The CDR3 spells CASNPRGQPQHF. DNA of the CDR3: TGTGCCAGCAACCCCAGAGGTCAGCCCCAGCATTTT.

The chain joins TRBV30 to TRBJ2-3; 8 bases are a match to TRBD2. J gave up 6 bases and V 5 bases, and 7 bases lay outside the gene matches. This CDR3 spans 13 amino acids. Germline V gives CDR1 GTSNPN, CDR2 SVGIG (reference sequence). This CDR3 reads CAWSKRERDTQYF. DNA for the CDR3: TGTGCCTGGTCAAAGCGGGAGCGTGATACGCAGTATTTT.

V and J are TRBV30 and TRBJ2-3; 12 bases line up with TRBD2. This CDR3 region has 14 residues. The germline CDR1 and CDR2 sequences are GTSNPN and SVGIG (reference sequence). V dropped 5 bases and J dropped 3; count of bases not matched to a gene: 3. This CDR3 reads CAWGGTSGTDTQYF. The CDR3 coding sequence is TGTGCCTGGGGTGGGACTAGCGGGACAGATACGCAGTATTTT.

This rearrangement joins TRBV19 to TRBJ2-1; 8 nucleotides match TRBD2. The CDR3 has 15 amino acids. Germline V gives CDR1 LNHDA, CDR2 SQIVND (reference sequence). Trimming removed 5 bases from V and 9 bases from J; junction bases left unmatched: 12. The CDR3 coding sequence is TGTGCCAGTAGTCCAACAGTAGCGGGATCTGGTGAGCAGTTCTTC. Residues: CASSPTVAGSGEQFF.

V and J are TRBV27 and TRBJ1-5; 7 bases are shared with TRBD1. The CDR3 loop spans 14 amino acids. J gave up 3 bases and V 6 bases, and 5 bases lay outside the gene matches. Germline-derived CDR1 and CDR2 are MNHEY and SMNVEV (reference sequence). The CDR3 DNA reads TGTGCCAGCAGGGGGACAGTTTTCAATCAGCCCCAGCATTTT. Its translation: CASRGTVFNQPQHF.

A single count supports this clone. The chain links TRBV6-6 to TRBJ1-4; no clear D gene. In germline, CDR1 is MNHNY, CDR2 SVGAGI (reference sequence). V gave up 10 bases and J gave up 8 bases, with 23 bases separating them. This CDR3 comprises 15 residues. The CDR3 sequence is CATTKPPGVGEKLFF. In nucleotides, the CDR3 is TGTGCCACTACCAAACCGCCCGGGGTAGGCGAAAAACTGTTTTTT.

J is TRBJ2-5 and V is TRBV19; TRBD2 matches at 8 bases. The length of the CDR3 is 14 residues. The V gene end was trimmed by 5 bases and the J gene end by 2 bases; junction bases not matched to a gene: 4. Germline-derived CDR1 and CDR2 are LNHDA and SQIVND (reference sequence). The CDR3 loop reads CASSLRGEQETQYF. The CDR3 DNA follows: TGTGCCAGTAGTTTGCGGGGGGAACAAGAGACCCAGTACTTC.

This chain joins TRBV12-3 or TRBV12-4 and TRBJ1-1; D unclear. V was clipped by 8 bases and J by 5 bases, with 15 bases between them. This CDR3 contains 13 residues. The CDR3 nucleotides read TGTGCCAGCGGGAGTATCGTCCGGACTGAAGCTTTCTTT. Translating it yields CASGSIVRTEAFF.

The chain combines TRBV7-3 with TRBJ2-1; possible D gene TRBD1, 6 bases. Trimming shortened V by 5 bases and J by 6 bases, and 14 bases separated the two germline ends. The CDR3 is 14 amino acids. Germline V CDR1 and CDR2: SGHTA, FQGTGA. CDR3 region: CASSHGQPPNEQFF. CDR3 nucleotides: TGTGCCAGCAGCCACGGACAGCCCCCCAATGAGCAGTTCTTC. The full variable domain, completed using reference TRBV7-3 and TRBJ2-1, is GAGVSQTPSNKVTEKGKYVELRCDPISGHTALYWYRQSLGQGPEFLIYFQGTGAADDSGLPNDRFFAVRPEGSVSTLKIQRTERGDSAVYLCASSHGQPPNEQFFGPGTRLTVL.

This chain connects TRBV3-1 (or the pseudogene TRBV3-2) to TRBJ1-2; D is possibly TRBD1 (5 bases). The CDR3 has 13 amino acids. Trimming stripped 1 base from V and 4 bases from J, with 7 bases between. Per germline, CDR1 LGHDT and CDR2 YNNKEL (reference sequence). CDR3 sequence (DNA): TGTGCCAGCAGCCAAGGACAGAGCTATGGCTACACCTTC. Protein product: CASSQGQSYGYTF.

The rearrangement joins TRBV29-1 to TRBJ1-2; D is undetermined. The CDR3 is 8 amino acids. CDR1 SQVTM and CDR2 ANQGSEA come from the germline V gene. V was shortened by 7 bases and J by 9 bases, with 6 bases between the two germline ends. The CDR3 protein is CSAGSYTF. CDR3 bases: TGCAGCGCCGGGAGCTACACCTTC.

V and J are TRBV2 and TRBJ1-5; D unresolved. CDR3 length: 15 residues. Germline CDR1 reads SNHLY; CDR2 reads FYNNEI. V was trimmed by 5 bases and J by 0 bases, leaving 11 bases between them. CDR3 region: CASSTDGDSNQPQHF. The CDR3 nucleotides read TGTGCCAGCAGTACGGACGGGGATAGCAATCAGCCCCAGCATTTT.

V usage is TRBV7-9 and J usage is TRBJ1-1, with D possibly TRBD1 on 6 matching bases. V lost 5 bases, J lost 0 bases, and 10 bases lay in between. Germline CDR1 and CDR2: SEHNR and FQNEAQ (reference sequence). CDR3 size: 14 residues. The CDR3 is CASSRSGVNTEAFF. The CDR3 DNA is TGTGCCAGCAGCCGATCAGGGGTGAACACTGAAGCTTTCTTT.

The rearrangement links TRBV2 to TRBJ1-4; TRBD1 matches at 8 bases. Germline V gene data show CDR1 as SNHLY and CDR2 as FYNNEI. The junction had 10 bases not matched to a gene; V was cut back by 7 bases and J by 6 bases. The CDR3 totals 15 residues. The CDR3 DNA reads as TGTGCCAGCATCCTTCAGGGGGCGAGTTATGAAAAACTGTTTTTT. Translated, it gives CASILQGASYEKLFF.

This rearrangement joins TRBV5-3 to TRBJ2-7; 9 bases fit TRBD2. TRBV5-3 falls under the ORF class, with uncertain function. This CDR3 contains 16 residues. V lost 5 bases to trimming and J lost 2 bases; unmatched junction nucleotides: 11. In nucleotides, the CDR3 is TGTGCCAGAAGTTCTACCGGGACTAGCAGCCCCTACGAGCAGTACTTC. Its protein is CARSSTGTSSPYEQYF.

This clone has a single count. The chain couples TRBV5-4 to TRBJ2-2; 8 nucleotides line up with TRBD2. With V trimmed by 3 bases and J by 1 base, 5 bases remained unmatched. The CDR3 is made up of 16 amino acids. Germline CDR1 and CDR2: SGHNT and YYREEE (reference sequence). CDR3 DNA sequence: TGTGCCAGCAGCTCCGTCCGGGGGGGGAACACCGGGGAGCTGTTTTTT. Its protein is CASSSVRGGNTGELFF.

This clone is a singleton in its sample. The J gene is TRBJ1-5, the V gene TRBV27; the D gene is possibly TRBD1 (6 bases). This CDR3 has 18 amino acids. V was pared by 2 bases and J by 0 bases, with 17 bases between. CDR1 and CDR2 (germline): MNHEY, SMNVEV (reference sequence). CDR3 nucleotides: TGTGCCAGCAGTTTAAGACGGGGGGCAGGATATAGCAATCAGCCCCAGCATTTT. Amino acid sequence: CASSLRRGAGYSNQPQHF.

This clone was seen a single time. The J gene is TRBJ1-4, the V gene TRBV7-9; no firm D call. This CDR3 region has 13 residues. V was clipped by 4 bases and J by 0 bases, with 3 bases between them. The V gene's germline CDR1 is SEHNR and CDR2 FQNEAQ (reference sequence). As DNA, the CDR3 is TGTGCCAGCAGCTCCTCAACTAATGAAAAACTGTTTTTT. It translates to CASSSSTNEKLFF.

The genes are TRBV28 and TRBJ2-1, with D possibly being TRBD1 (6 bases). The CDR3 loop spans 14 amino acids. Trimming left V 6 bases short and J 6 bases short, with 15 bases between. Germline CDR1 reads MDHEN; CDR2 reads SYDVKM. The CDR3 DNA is TGTGCCAGCAGGAAACCCCAGGGGCGCAATGAGCAGTTCTTC. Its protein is CASRKPQGRNEQFF.

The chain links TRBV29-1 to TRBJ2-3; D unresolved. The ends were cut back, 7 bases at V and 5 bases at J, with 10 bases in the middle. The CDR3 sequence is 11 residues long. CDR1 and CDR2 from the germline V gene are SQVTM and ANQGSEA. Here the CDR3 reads CSEQTGDTQYF. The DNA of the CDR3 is TGCAGCGAGCAAACGGGAGATACGCAGTATTTT.